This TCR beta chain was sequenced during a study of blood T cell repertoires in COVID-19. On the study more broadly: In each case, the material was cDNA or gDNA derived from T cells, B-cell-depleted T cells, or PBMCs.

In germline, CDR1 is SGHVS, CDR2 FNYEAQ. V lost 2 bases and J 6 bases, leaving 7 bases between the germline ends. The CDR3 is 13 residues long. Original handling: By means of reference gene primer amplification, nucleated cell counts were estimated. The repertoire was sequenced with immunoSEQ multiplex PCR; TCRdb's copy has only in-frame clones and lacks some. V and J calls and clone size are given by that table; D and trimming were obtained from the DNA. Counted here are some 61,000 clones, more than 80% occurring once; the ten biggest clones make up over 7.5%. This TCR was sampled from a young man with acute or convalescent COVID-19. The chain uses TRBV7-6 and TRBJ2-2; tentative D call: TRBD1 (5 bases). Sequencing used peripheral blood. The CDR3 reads CASSLSGSGELFF. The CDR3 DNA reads TGTGCCAGCAGCTTATCAGGGTCCGGGGAGCTGTTTTTT.